These 10 T cell receptor beta chains came from one sample sequenced in a study of blood T cell repertoires in COVID-19 (dated by TCRdb to the early 2020s). Receptor amplification or capture employed the immunoSEQ multiplex PCR assay. TCRdb took over this immuneACCESS table, retaining in-frame rearrangements with V and J assigned. Such tables are incomplete; in checked studies, under half of the missing clones stem from an unresolved V gene, and the remainder is unexplained. This sample has approximately 120,000 clones in its table, and approximately 89% of those were observed once. The ten largest clones add up to 4.3% of the sample. Sample: peripheral blood. The origin of the receptors is a human donor in a cohort sampled during active COVID-19.

This clone was seen only once. The V call is TRBV14, the J call TRBJ1-2; D is unclear. This CDR3 comprises 14 residues. Trimming took off 3 bases at V and 4 bases at J, with 12 bases between the two ends. CDR1 is SGHDN and CDR2 is FVKESK in the germline V gene. The chain's CDR3 is CASSQDLGPYGYTF. In nucleotides, the CDR3 is TGTGCCAGCAGCCAGGATCTGGGCCCCTATGGCTACACCTTC.

A few counts support this clone. The rearrangement links TRBV6-5 to TRBJ1-6; 10 bases match TRBD1. V shed 2 bases and J 7 bases; nucleotides not matched to a gene: 2. From germline, CDR1 is MNHEY and CDR2 SVGAGI. The CDR3 contains 15 residues. CDR3 residues: CASSYGTGANSPLHF. As DNA, the CDR3 is TGTGCCAGCAGTTACGGGACAGGGGCCAATTCACCCCTCCACTTT.

The chain recombines TRBV7-9 with TRBJ2-7, with 7 positions matching TRBD1. CDR3 size: 15 residues. J was trimmed by 3 bases and V by 2 bases; bases with no gene match: 7. The germline CDR1 and CDR2 sequences are SEHNR and FQNEAQ (reference sequence). CDR3 DNA sequence: TGTGCCAGCAGCTTAAATGGGACAGAGGACTACGAGCAGTACTTC. Translated: CASSLNGTEDYEQYF.

The gene calls are TRBV9 and TRBJ2-7, with 8 bases matching TRBD2. The CDR3 length is 14 residues. Trimming took 2 bases from V and 2 from J; bases not matched to a gene: 3. CDR1 and CDR2 (germline): SGDLS, YYNGEE. CDR3 DNA: TGTGCCAGCAGCGTGGGACTAGGGCCCTACGAGCAGTACTTC. It specifies CASSVGLGPYEQYF. Drawing the rest from reference TRBV9 and TRBJ2-7, the complete variable domain is DSGVTQTPKHLITATGQRVTLRCSPRSGDLSVYWYQQSLDQGLQFLIQYYNGEERAKGNILERFSAQQFPDLHSELNLSSLELGDSALYFCASSVGLGPYEQYFGPGTRLTVT.

The rearrangement joins TRBV9 to TRBJ1-5; 10 bases are a match to TRBD1. Germline CDR1 SGDLS, CDR2 YYNGEE. V trimming: 4 bases; J trimming: 2 bases; junction bases outside the gene matches: 3. The CDR3 is 15 residues long. The CDR3 here is CASSPGTGGNQPQHF. The DNA of the CDR3 is TGTGCCAGCAGCCCCGGGACAGGGGGCAATCAGCCCCAGCATTTT.

This chain connects TRBV20-1 to TRBJ2-7; TRBD2 might be the D (5 bases). With 3 bases removed from V and 5 bases from J, the gap between germline ends came to 8 bases. Germline V lookup: CDR1 DFQATT, CDR2 SNEGSKA (reference sequence). CDR3 size: 11 residues. CDR3 nucleotides: TGCAGTGCTAGTGTGAGGGACGAGCAGTACTTC. It codes for CSASVRDEQYF.

The CDR3 loop reads CASSLRQGNYGYTF. CDR3 nucleotides: TGTGCCAGCAGCTTGAGGCAGGGCAACTATGGCTACACCTTC. The chain is built from TRBV5-6 and TRBJ1-2, with a possible D match to TRBD1 (5 bases). Germline CDR1 reads SGHDT; CDR2 reads YYEEEE. The CDR3 runs 14 residues. Deletions cut 1 base from V and 2 bases from J, with 9 bases between.

This clone was recorded only once. V usage is TRBV9 and J usage is TRBJ2-3; TRBD2 matches 10 bases. Germline V CDR1 and CDR2: SGDLS, YYNGEE. The length of the CDR3 is 16 residues. V was pared by 2 bases and J by 2 bases, with 5 bases of the junction left unmatched. DNA for the CDR3: TGTGCCAGCAGCGTTAGCGGGGGGTACCTCACAGATACGCAGTATTTT. This gives the protein CASSVSGGYLTDTQYF.

In its sample, this clone was seen a few times. The chain links TRBV5-1 to TRBJ1-2; perhaps TRBD1 as D (6 bases). Germline CDR1 and CDR2: SGHRS and YFSETQ. V gave up 8 bases and J gave up 0 bases, with 11 bases separating them. The length of the CDR3 is 13 residues. The CDR3 DNA reads as TGCGCCAGTACTACAGGGACTAACTATGGCTACACCTTC. This sequence encodes CASTTGTNYGYTF.

This sequence joins TRBV5-6 and TRBJ2-7; TRBD1 is a possible D gene (6 bases). The CDR3 covers 15 residues. Germline lookup yields CDR1 SGHDT and CDR2 YYEEEE. V was cut by 4 bases and J by 3 bases, with 17 bases left in between. The CDR3 DNA sequence: TGTGCCAGCAGCCAACAATCCGGGACAAACTACGAGCAGTACGTC. This codes for CASSQQSGTNYEQYV.